The 28 T cell receptor beta chains in this list originate from one sample, sequenced in a study of cytomegalovirus exposure and HLA in healthy donors. PCR amplification relied on 60 Vbeta primers (plus 13 Jbeta primers). Measured with immunoSEQ multiplex PCR; TCRdb has only the in-frame clones, and not every one. This table lists some 180,000 clones. The sample taken for sequencing was PBMCs. The receptors here all came from a man aged 30-40 years in good health and CMV-seronegative.

The CDR3 bases are TGTGCCACCAGCCTGAAGAGGCTTAACGGTCGGGGTGAGCAGTTCTTC. Translation gives CATSLKRLNGRGEQFF. The gene calls are TRBV15 and TRBJ2-1, with TRBD2 as a possible D gene (5 bases). This CDR3 contains 16 residues. CDR1 is LNHNV and CDR2 is YYDKDF in the germline V gene (reference sequence). V dropped 5 bases and J dropped 9 bases, with 23 bases sitting between them.

Turning to this clone: This sample also contains other DNA sequences that code for the same CDR3. This chain connects TRBV4-2 to TRBJ2-7, with 8 bases fitting TRBD2. The CDR3 spans 14 residues. Unmatched junction bases numbered 9, after V lost 5 bases and J lost 6 bases. Germline V lookup: CDR1 LGHNA, CDR2 YNFKEQ. The CDR3 sequence: CASSYGSGRPEQYF. The CDR3 bases are TGTGCCAGCAGCTATGGCAGCGGGAGACCCGAGCAGTACTTC.

This chain joins TRBV25-1 and TRBJ1-2; the match to TRBD1 covers 12 bases. With 4 bases clipped from V and 4 bases from J, the junction kept 10 bases outside the gene matches. The germline gives CDR1 MGHDK, CDR2 SYGVNS. CDR3 length equals 17 residues. The CDR3 loop is CASSAGTGGEPGYGYTF. The CDR3 coding sequence is TGTGCCAGCAGTGCTGGGACAGGGGGCGAGCCCGGCTATGGCTACACCTTC.

The V gene is TRBV5-1, the J gene TRBJ2-3, with D unresolved. Germline V gives CDR1 SGHRS, CDR2 YFSETQ. The ends were cut back, 1 base at V and 6 bases at J, with 6 bases in the middle. This CDR3 contains 12 residues. CDR3 sequence reads: CASSLMRDTQYF. CDR3 coding DNA: TGCGCCAGCAGCTTGATGCGGGATACGCAGTATTTT.

J is TRBJ2-7 and V is TRBV27; D gene uncertain. Germline CDR1 is MNHEY and CDR2 is SMNVEV (reference sequence). Trimming removed 7 bases from V and 5 bases from J, with 24 bases in between. The CDR3 is 16 amino acids. The CDR3 region is CASIFYQTGVSDEQYF. The CDR3 nucleotides read TGTGCCAGCATTTTTTATCAGACCGGAGTGTCCGACGAGCAGTACTTC.

The rearrangement links TRBV27 to TRBJ2-6; the D gene is possibly TRBD1 (5 bases). The V end lost 6 bases, the J end lost 4 bases, and 19 bases lay between the germline ends. The CDR3 length is 17 residues. CDR1 is MNHEY and CDR2 is SMNVEV in the germline V gene (reference sequence). CDR3 in DNA: TGTGCCAGCAGCCCTCTCCAGGGCTCTGGAGGGGCCAACGTCCTGACTTTC. This gives the protein CASSPLQGSGGANVLTF.

J is TRBJ1-5 and V is TRBV6-1, with 7 positions matching TRBD1. CDR1 and CDR2 from the germline V gene are MNHNS and SASEGT. There are 14 residues in the CDR3. The trim removed 10 bases at V and 1 base at J, leaving 7 bases unmatched. The DNA of the CDR3 is TGTGCCATTCGGGACAGCACCAGCAATCAGCCCCAGCATTTT. Its protein is CAIRDSTSNQPQHF.

The chain is built from TRBV7-2 and TRBJ1-1; the match to TRBD1 covers 7 bases. The CDR3 is made up of 15 amino acids. With V trimmed by 1 base and J by 5 bases, 7 bases remained unmatched. Per the germline V gene, CDR1 is SGHTA and CDR2 is FQGNSA. CDR3 sequence reads: CASSLVRGGATEAFF. In DNA, the CDR3 is TGTGCCAGCAGCTTAGTCCGAGGGGGCGCGACTGAAGCTTTCTTT.

The V gene is TRBV2, the J gene TRBJ1-6; perhaps TRBD1 as D (6 bases). The V gene lost 2 bases and the J gene lost 7 bases, with 12 bases spanning the gap. This CDR3 contains 15 residues. Germline V gene lookup returns CDR1 SNHLY and CDR2 FYNNEI. CDR3 sequence reads: CASSESPGQNSPLHF. The CDR3 nucleotides are TGTGCCAGCAGTGAATCACCAGGACAGAATTCACCCCTCCACTTT.

This chain joins TRBV30 and TRBJ1-1; D is perhaps TRBD1 (6 bases). Germline lookup yields CDR1 GTSNPN and CDR2 SVGIG (reference sequence). V was clipped by 3 bases and J by 1 base, with 12 bases between them. The CDR3 extends over 14 amino acids. The CDR3 DNA follows: TGTGCCTGGAGGGATACACAGGGGAACACTGAAGCTTTCTTT. This codes for CAWRDTQGNTEAFF.

The chain has TRBV5-1 and TRBJ2-5, with 8 bases aligning to TRBD1. TRBJ2-7 explains the end of the DNA better; the J call may be wrong. The CDR3 length is 12 residues. Germline V gene lookup returns CDR1 SGHRS and CDR2 YFSETQ. The chain's CDR3 is CASSSTGDEQYF. The CDR3 DNA follows: TGCGCCAGCAGCTCGACAGGGGACGAGCAGTACTTC.

This chain links TRBV2 with TRBJ2-1; TRBD1 might be the D (7 bases). The CDR3 is made up of 15 amino acids. Germline V gene sequence: CDR1 SNHLY, CDR2 FYNNEI. Trimming cost V 3 bases and J 2 bases, with 11 bases left between them. CDR3 protein: CASSERDRAYNEQFF. The DNA of the CDR3 is TGTGCCAGCAGTGAGCGGGACAGAGCCTACAATGAGCAGTTCTTC.

The V and J genes are TRBV30 and TRBJ1-1, with TRBD1 matching 10 bases. The CDR3 consists of 15 residues. Unmatched junction bases numbered 10, after V lost 3 bases and J lost 6 bases. CDR1 and CDR2 (germline): GTSNPN, SVGIG (reference sequence). In DNA form, the CDR3 reads TGTGCCTGGAGACAGGCGGGACAGGGGATAGCTGAAGCTTTCTTT. Translation gives CAWRQAGQGIAEAFF.

The chain joins TRBV27 to TRBJ1-2; TRBD1 is a possible D gene (5 bases). This CDR3 region has 16 residues. V lost 4 bases to trimming and J lost 2 bases, with 17 bases between them. The germline V gene encodes CDR1 MNHEY and CDR2 SMNVEV (reference sequence). In DNA, the CDR3 is TGTGCCAGCAGTTCGTGGACAACTCCCTCCAACTATGGCTACACCTTC. This sequence encodes CASSSWTTPSNYGYTF.

The chain employs TRBV7-9 and TRBJ2-2, with D maybe TRBD1 (6 bases). Germline V gives CDR1 SEHNR, CDR2 FQNEAQ (reference sequence). V was clipped by 4 bases and J by 5 bases, with 14 bases between them. This CDR3 has 15 residues. CDR3 region: CASSSRAQGTGELFF. CDR3 DNA: TGTGCCAGCAGCTCCCGGGCCCAGGGGACCGGGGAGCTGTTTTTT.

The chain has TRBV6-4 and TRBJ2-7; 15 positions match TRBD2. The trim removed 2 bases at V and 6 bases at J, leaving 20 bases unmatched. The CDR3 loop spans 21 amino acids. Per the germline V gene, CDR1 is MRHNA and CDR2 is SNTAGT. The CDR3, as DNA: TGTGCCAGCAGTGACGGGGACAGTCCCGGACTAGCGGGAGGGCCGTGGTGCGAGCAGTACTTC. Protein: CASSDGDSPGLAGGPWCEQYF.

The rearrangement uses TRBV18 and TRBJ1-1; tentatively, D is TRBD1 (6 bases). Trimming stripped 4 bases from V and 6 bases from J, with 6 bases between. Germline CDR1 is KGHSH and CDR2 is LQKENI. The CDR3 is 11 amino acids. For the CDR3, the DNA is TGTGCCAGCTCACAGGGGGCTGAAGCTTTCTTT. Translating it yields CASSQGAEAFF.

The V gene is TRBV11-2, the J gene TRBJ2-3; TRBD1 matches 8 bases. This CDR3 is 17 amino acids long. With V trimmed by 5 bases and J by 0 bases, 10 bases remained unmatched. Per the germline V gene, CDR1 is SGHAT and CDR2 is FQNNGV. The CDR3 sequence is CASSGDQWTGSTDTQYF. CDR3 nucleotides: TGTGCCAGCAGCGGCGACCAATGGACAGGGAGCACAGATACGCAGTATTTT.

J is TRBJ2-5 and V is TRBV10-2, with a tentative D call TRBD2 (6 bases). Trimming cost V 4 bases and J 2 bases, with 8 bases left between them. The CDR3 is made up of 13 amino acids. The germline V gene encodes CDR1 WSHSY and CDR2 SAAADI. The CDR3 bases are TGCGCCAGCAGTGTTCGGGGGCAAGAGACCCAGTACTTC. It translates to CASSVRGQETQYF.

The rearrangement links TRBV9 to TRBJ1-1, with D hard to call. CDR3 length: 13 residues. Germline-derived CDR1 and CDR2 are SGDLS and YYNGEE. V was cut by 0 bases and J by 7 bases, with 10 bases left in between. DNA of the CDR3: TGTGCCAGCAGCGTAGAGCCCTCCCGTGAAGCTTTCTTT. Residues: CASSVEPSREAFF.

CDR3 region: CASSLTRTNEKLFF. CDR3 in DNA: TGTGCCAGCAGTCTGACAAGAACTAATGAAAAACTGTTTTTT. V is TRBV11-3 and J is TRBJ1-4; D gene unclear. The CDR3 is 14 residues long. V was shortened by 6 bases and J by 1 base, with 9 bases between the two germline ends. The germline gives CDR1 SGHNT, CDR2 YENEEA.

The gene calls are TRBV7-7 and TRBJ2-1; D gene unclear. Germline V gives CDR1 SSHAT, CDR2 FNYEAQ (reference sequence). This CDR3 comprises 15 residues. V dropped 1 base and J dropped 4 bases, with 11 bases sitting between them. Here the CDR3 reads CASSLDLNGYNEQFF. CDR3 DNA: TGTGCCAGCAGCTTAGATTTAAACGGGTACAATGAGCAGTTCTTC.

The gene calls are TRBV5-5 and TRBJ1-1, with TRBD1 matching over 7 bases. The V segment lost 1 base and the J segment 6 bases; nucleotides outside the gene matches: 9. CDR1 and CDR2 from the germline V gene are SGHKS and YYEKEE (reference sequence). The CDR3 runs to 15 residues. Here the CDR3 DNA reads TGTGCCAGCAGCTTGAAAGACAGGGTGGTCCCTGAAGCTTTCTTT. It codes for CASSLKDRVVPEAFF.

This rearrangement joins TRBV5-1 to TRBJ1-5, with TRBD1 matching over 7 bases. Germline V lookup: CDR1 SGHRS, CDR2 YFSETQ. The CDR3 has 15 amino acids. The V gene end was trimmed by 0 bases and the J gene end by 6 bases; junction bases not matched to a gene: 6. Here the CDR3 DNA reads TGCGCCAGCAGCTTGGATCAGGGGGGTGGTCAGCCCCAGCATTTT. Translated: CASSLDQGGGQPQHF.

J is TRBJ2-7 and V is TRBV28, with 13 positions matching TRBD2. Germline trimming cut 7 bases from V and 3 bases from J; bases unmatched to any gene: 9. The CDR3 runs 16 residues. Germline values: CDR1 MDHEN, CDR2 SYDVKM. For the CDR3, the DNA is TGTGCCAGCACCCCGGGACTAGCGGGATCCTTCTACGAGCAGTACTTC. It codes for CASTPGLAGSFYEQYF.

This chain uses TRBV5-6 with TRBJ2-3, with D uncertain. Trimming removed 2 bases at V and 8 bases at J, with 18 bases between. The CDR3 sequence is 15 residues long. Germline V gene sequence: CDR1 SGHDT, CDR2 YYEEEE. This CDR3 reads CASSLRLEGVGTQYF. CDR3 DNA: TGTGCCAGCAGCTTACGGCTGGAAGGAGTTGGTACGCAGTATTTT.

The V and J genes are TRBV2 and TRBJ1-5; weak D call: TRBD1 (5 bases). The length of the CDR3 is 15 residues. V was trimmed by 0 bases and J by 5 bases, leaving 11 bases between them. The germline V gene has CDR1 SNHLY and CDR2 FYNNEI. CDR3 DNA sequence: TGTGCCAGCAGTGAAGCCCCCGGCAGGGATCAGCCCCAGCATTTT. Translated, it gives CASSEAPGRDQPQHF. Using reference TRBV2 and TRBJ1-5 for the parts outside the CDR3, the full variable domain is EPEVTQTPSHQVTQMGQEVILRCVPISNHLYFYWYRQILGQKVEFLVSFYNNEISEKSEIFDDQFSVERPDGSNFTLKIRSTKLEDSAMYFCASSEAPGRDQPQHFGDGTRLSIL.

V is TRBV5-4 and J is TRBJ2-1; 11 bases fit TRBD1. The CDR3 loop spans 14 amino acids. V trimming: 3 bases; J trimming: 6 bases; junction bases outside the gene matches: 2. The germline gives CDR1 SGHNT, CDR2 YYREEE (reference sequence). This chain's CDR3 is CASSWGTGGNEQFF. CDR3 sequence (DNA): TGTGCCAGCAGCTGGGGGACAGGGGGCAATGAGCAGTTCTTC.